The 11 T cell receptor beta chains given below trace back to one sample, sequenced in a study of post-analysis software for immune sequencing data. The study's findings and limits: TRBV segments more frequent in patients than in controls numbered five and included TRBV5-6, TRBV5-1 and TRBV20-1.

The antigens for these receptors are not known. Unique molecular identifiers tagged the TCR beta cDNA libraries. TCRdb redid the calling of the PCR reads with MiXCR, one entry per CDR3 protein. This sample has 450,000 to 700,000 distinct CDR3 sequences; about 40% occur once, and the top ten carry 1.5% to 2%. Sequenced material: blood. These receptors all stem from a girl aged 5 to 17 with multiple sclerosis.

The V gene is TRBV7-9, the J gene TRBJ2-1; weak D call: TRBD2 (7 bases). The CDR3 is 15 residues long. Germline V CDR1 and CDR2: SEHNR, FQNEAQ (reference sequence). Trimming shortened V by 6 bases and J by 10 bases, and 22 bases separated the two germline ends. CDR3 coding DNA: TGTGCCAGCAGTCTCGTGGGCGGGGGCTTGGCGGAGCAGTTCTTC. Residues: CASSLVGGGLAEQFF.

The chain couples TRBV29-1 to TRBJ1-2; D gene ambiguous. Germline loops: CDR1 SQVTM, CDR2 ANQGSEA. This CDR3 region has 14 residues. V shed 7 bases and J shed 0 bases, with 15 bases lying between them. The CDR3 nucleotides read TGCAGCGCCTTAAAGGGCACGGCTAACTATGGCTACACCTTC. Amino acid sequence: CSALKGTANYGYTF.

This clonotype was recorded at least ten times. This chain connects TRBV12-3 or TRBV12-4 to TRBJ2-1, with 8 nucleotides matching TRBD1. The CDR3 is 13 residues long. V gave up 8 bases and J gave up 8 bases; unmatched junction bases: 8. DNA of the CDR3: TGTGCCAGCGGGAACAGGGGGGTGGATGAGCAGTTCTTC. This sequence encodes CASGNRGVDEQFF.

Here the CDR3 DNA reads TGTGCCAGCAGCCAGGTGCTTAGCGGGGCTCCTCTGGATACGCAGTATTTT. Protein sequence: CASSQVLSGAPLDTQYF. The gene calls are TRBV3-1 and TRBJ2-3, with TRBD2 matching 8 bases. Unmatched junction bases numbered 14, after V lost 3 bases and J lost 6 bases. This CDR3 has 17 amino acids. The germline CDR1 and CDR2 sequences are LGHDT and YNNKEL (reference sequence).

V usage is TRBV12-3 or TRBV12-4 and J usage is TRBJ2-1; 8 nucleotides agree with TRBD2. J was trimmed by 3 bases and V by 6 bases; bases with no gene match: 13. This CDR3 has 17 residues. The CDR3 protein is CASRVVVGLGVYNEQFF. The CDR3 DNA reads TGTGCCAGCAGGGTGGTGGTGGGACTAGGGGTCTACAATGAGCAGTTCTTC.

The rearrangement joins TRBV5-1 to TRBJ2-6; 7 bases map to TRBD1. Per the germline V gene, CDR1 is SGHRS and CDR2 is YFSETQ. The CDR3 totals 15 residues. V was pared by 4 bases and J by 4 bases, with 5 bases of the junction left unmatched. CDR3 region: CASSEGTAGANVLTF. The DNA for the CDR3 is TGCGCCAGCAGCGAAGGGACAGCCGGGGCCAACGTCCTGACTTTC.

This clonotype was counted only a few times. V usage is TRBV4-2 and J usage is TRBJ2-7; no clear D gene. The DNA end is more similar to TRBJ2-5, so the J call may be wrong. The CDR3 is 12 amino acids. Germline values: CDR1 LGHNA, CDR2 YNFKEQ. The CDR3 loop is CASSPDVGTQYF. DNA of the CDR3: TGTGCCAGCAGTCCGGACGTCGGGACCCAGTACTTC.

This clonotype was counted a few times. This chain links TRBV5-6 with TRBJ2-6; D unresolved. The CDR3 has 12 residues. V shed 7 bases and J shed 4 bases, with 6 bases lying between them. Per the germline V gene, CDR1 is SGHDT and CDR2 is YYEEEE. The CDR3 here is CASHRGANVLTF. The CDR3 bases are TGTGCCAGCCACCGAGGGGCCAACGTCCTGACTTTC.

Comment on this clonotype: The junction departs from the called germline gene at one end, perhaps through a read error. V is TRBV10-3 and J is TRBJ2-7; tentatively, D is TRBD1 (5 bases). The CDR3 has 16 amino acids. CDR1 and CDR2 (germline): ENHRY, SYGVKD. The CDR3 is CAISESKGSSSYERYF. In nucleotides, the CDR3 is TGTGCCATCAGTGAGTCGAAGGGGTCGAGCTCCTACGAGCGGTACTTC.

The V gene is TRBV5-6, the J gene TRBJ2-7, with 9 bases identical to TRBD1. CDR1 and CDR2 (germline): SGHDT, YYEEEE. The CDR3 runs 14 residues. The junction had 1 base not matched to a gene; V was cut back by 3 bases and J by 0 bases. The CDR3 protein is CASSWTGDSYEQYF. DNA of the CDR3: TGTGCCAGCAGCTGGACAGGGGACTCCTACGAGCAGTACTTC.

A single count supports this clonotype. The chain is built from TRBV2 and TRBJ1-6; 8 nucleotides align to TRBD1. V shed 4 bases, J shed 7 bases, and the junction held 6 bases outside the gene matches. Germline-derived CDR1 and CDR2 are SNHLY and FYNNEI. The CDR3 totals 15 residues. The CDR3 sequence: CASSGWTGQNSPLHF. CDR3 DNA: TGTGCCAGCAGTGGATGGACAGGGCAGAATTCACCCCTCCACTTT.